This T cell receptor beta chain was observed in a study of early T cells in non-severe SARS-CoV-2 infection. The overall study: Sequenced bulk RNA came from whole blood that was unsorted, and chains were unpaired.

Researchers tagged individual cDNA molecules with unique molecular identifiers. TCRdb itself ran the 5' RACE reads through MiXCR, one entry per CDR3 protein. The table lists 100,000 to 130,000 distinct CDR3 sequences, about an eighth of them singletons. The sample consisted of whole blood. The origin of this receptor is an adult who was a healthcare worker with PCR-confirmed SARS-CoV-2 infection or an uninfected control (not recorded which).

As DNA, the CDR3 is TGTGCCAGCAGGCCGGGACAGGGTGCAGACTATGGCTACACCTTC. Its translation is CASRPGQGADYGYTF. This chain uses TRBV6-6 with TRBJ1-2, with 9 bases identical to TRBD1. V shed 6 bases, J shed 3 bases, and the junction held 8 bases outside the gene matches. There are 15 residues in the CDR3. CDR1 and CDR2 (germline): MNHNY, SVGAGI (reference sequence).